One and the same sample provided the 29 T cell receptor beta chains below, sequenced in a study of sequential checkpoint blockade in melanoma (dated by TCRdb to between 2018 and 2020). The meaning of the sample's treatment or condition label: randomized to nivolumab then ipilimumab (arm A) or the reverse (arm B). To prepare the library, the immunoSEQ multiplex PCR assay was applied. Here the immuneACCESS table is served through TCRdb, limited to in-frame sequences with V and J called. Missing clones are a known gap in these copies; in checked studies unresolved V genes cover under half, and the rest lacks a known reason. The sample contains roughly 3,000 clones, approximately 20% of them found a single time. The ten largest clones add up to around 30% of the sample. The sequences come from tumor tissue (inferred from file names), collected from a patient given nivolumab and ipilimumab in sequence. The receptors were sampled from a human donor with melanoma.

This clone was detected a few times. The V call is TRBV6-1, the J call TRBJ2-3, with 10 nucleotides matching TRBD1. CDR1 is MNHNS and CDR2 is SASEGT in the germline V gene. The CDR3 is 16 residues long. The ends lost 0 bases at V and 3 bases at J; junction bases unmatched: 3. The CDR3 DNA sequence: TGTGCCAGCAGTGAAGCGTGGGGACAGGGGACAGATACGCAGTATTTT. The encoded protein is CASSEAWGQGTDTQYF.

This rearrangement joins TRBV19 to TRBJ1-1; D unresolved. This CDR3 has 15 residues. The V end was cut by 1 base, the J end by 0 bases, with 9 bases between. Germline CDR1 is LNHDA and CDR2 is SQIVND (reference sequence). CDR3 in amino acids: CASSIGTLMNTEAFF. CDR3 nucleotide sequence: TGTGCCAGTAGTATAGGAACTCTCATGAACACTGAAGCTTTCTTT.

This clone occurred a few times. The genes are TRBV11-3 and TRBJ2-3, with a weak D call TRBD1 (5 bases). The V gene lost 2 bases and the J gene lost 4 bases, with 10 bases spanning the gap. Germline values: CDR1 SGHNT, CDR2 YENEEA. This CDR3 spans 14 amino acids. Here the CDR3 reads CASSLSRVADTQYF. The CDR3 DNA reads as TGTGCCAGCAGCTTATCCAGGGTCGCAGATACGCAGTATTTT.

By frequency in the sample, this clone is medium-sized (0.01 to 0.1%). The V call is TRBV9, the J call TRBJ2-5; 8 bases match TRBD1. This CDR3 contains 15 residues. J lost 5 bases, V lost 4 bases, and 10 bases had no gene match. Per the germline V gene, CDR1 is SGDLS and CDR2 is YYNGEE. The CDR3 nucleotides read TGTGCCAGCAGCCCCCACCCGGACAGGGTGGAGACCCAGTACTTC. As protein: CASSPHPDRVETQYF. Full variable domain (remainder filled in from reference TRBV9 and TRBJ2-5): DSGVTQTPKHLITATGQRVTLRCSPRSGDLSVYWYQQSLDQGLQFLIQYYNGEERAKGNILERFSAQQFPDLHSELNLSSLELGDSALYFCASSPHPDRVETQYFGPGTRLLVL.

To note about this clone: The junction differs from germline at one of its ends, possibly a read error. The chain employs TRBV18 and TRBJ1-2; 12 nucleotides agree with TRBD1. In germline, CDR1 is KGHSH, CDR2 LQKENI. The CDR3 has 13 residues. In DNA, the CDR3 is TGTGCCAGCTCACCACCGGGACAGGGGGCCTTCTACTTC. It yields the protein CASSPPGQGAFYF.

The rearrangement uses TRBV5-1 and TRBJ2-3; 9 bases are shared with TRBD2. Trimming cost V 4 bases and J 5 bases; bases outside gene matches: 11. The CDR3 consists of 16 residues. Germline V gives CDR1 SGHRS, CDR2 YFSETQ. CDR3 coding DNA: TGCGCCAGCAGCCTACTTCAGCGGGGGGCGGGAGATACGCAGTATTTT. This translates into CASSLLQRGAGDTQYF.

V and J are TRBV5-1 and TRBJ2-7; TRBD1 might be the D (6 bases). The CDR3 has 15 amino acids. The germline V and J ends were trimmed by 0 bases and 0 bases, with 10 bases remaining between them. Germline loops: CDR1 SGHRS, CDR2 YFSETQ. Here the CDR3 DNA reads TGCGCCAGCAGCTTGGTGGCAGGGGACTCCTACGAGCAGTACTTC. Its translation is CASSLVAGDSYEQYF. The entire variable domain, with the rest obtained from reference TRBV5-1 and TRBJ2-7, is as follows: KAGVTQTPRYLIKTRGQQVTLSCSPISGHRSVSWYQQTPGQGLQFLFEYFSETQRNKGNFPGRFSGRQFSNSRSEMNVSTLELGDSALYLCASSLVAGDSYEQYFGPGTRLTVT.

This clone was seen only a few times. The chain employs TRBV28 and TRBJ2-5, with D perhaps matching TRBD2 (5 bases). The CDR3 contains 12 residues. V gave up 11 bases and J gave up 2 bases, with 12 bases separating them. Per germline, CDR1 MDHEN and CDR2 SYDVKM. CDR3 sequence reads: CAASGYQETQYF. Here the CDR3 DNA reads TGTGCCGCATCGGGGTATCAAGAGACCCAGTACTTC. Complete variable domain (other parts from reference TRBV28 and TRBJ2-5): DVKVTQSSRYLVKRTGEKVFLECVQDMDHENMFWYRQDPGLGLRLIYFSYDVKMKEKGDIPEGYSVSREKKERFSLILESASTNQTSMYLCAASGYQETQYFGPGTRLLVL.

This clone was seen at least ten times. This chain links TRBV11-3 with TRBJ2-7; D is possibly TRBD1 or TRBD2 (5 bases each). The CDR3 loop spans 14 amino acids. Germline CDR1 and CDR2: SGHNT and YENEEA. V lost 1 base, J lost 1 base, and 8 bases lay in between. DNA of the CDR3: TGTGCCAGCAGCTTAGGGGGGTATTCCTACGAGCAGTACTTC. Translation gives CASSLGGYSYEQYF.

This clone is termed medium-sized (0.01 to 0.1%). The CDR3 region is CASRIGAYEQYV. In DNA, the CDR3 is TGTGCCAGCAGGATAGGTGCCTACGAGCAGTACGTC. This chain links TRBV6-8 with TRBJ2-7; D gene ambiguous. V was trimmed by 6 bases and J by 2 bases, leaving 8 bases between them. Germline assignment: CDR1 MNHGY and CDR2 SAAAGT. CDR3 length equals 12 residues.

The table lists this clone with a few counts. The chain has TRBV9 and TRBJ2-3; 7 bases fit TRBD2. Germline trimming cut 0 bases from V and 0 bases from J; bases unmatched to any gene: 4. Germline CDR1 is SGDLS and CDR2 is YYNGEE. The CDR3 consists of 16 residues. CDR3 sequence (DNA): TGTGCCAGCAGCGTAGGGGAGGGAGGTAGCACAGATACGCAGTATTTT. Protein product: CASSVGEGGSTDTQYF.

This clone was seen a handful of times. This rearrangement joins TRBV6-8 to TRBJ2-5; D unclear. The V and J ends lost 5 bases and 5 bases respectively, with 9 bases between them. Germline V CDR1 and CDR2: MNHGY, SAAAGT. The CDR3 consists of 12 residues. DNA for the CDR3: TGTGCCAGCAGTGAGCACTCGGAGACCCAGTACTTC. This translates into CASSEHSETQYF.

This clone was seen a single time. The chain is built from TRBV25-1 and TRBJ1-2, with 7 bases matching TRBD1. V shed 1 base and J 7 bases; nucleotides not matched to a gene: 6. This CDR3 spans 14 amino acids. Germline V CDR1 and CDR2: MGHDK, SYGVNS. CDR3 coding DNA: TGTGCCAGCAGTGAATCCCGGGGGACAGCTGGCTACACCTTC. Encoded protein: CASSESRGTAGYTF.

There are many counts of this clone. This chain connects TRBV11-3 to TRBJ2-7; 12 bases line up with TRBD2. This CDR3 is 16 amino acids long. Germline V gives CDR1 SGHNT, CDR2 YENEEA. With V trimmed by 3 bases and J by 2 bases, 5 bases remained unmatched. CDR3 sequence: CASSFDPSGGAYEQYV. In DNA form, the CDR3 reads TGTGCCAGCAGCTTTGACCCTAGCGGGGGGGCCTACGAGCAGTACGTC.

This clone was seen only a few times. The chain links TRBV11-3 to TRBJ2-3, with D possibly being TRBD1 or TRBD2 (5 bases each). Germline CDR1 reads SGHNT; CDR2 reads YENEEA. Trimming left V 2 bases short and J 6 bases short, with 21 bases between. The CDR3 consists of 17 residues. DNA for the CDR3: TGTGCCAGCAGCTTATACGGGGCGACAGTCTTCCAGGATACGCAGTATTTT. As protein: CASSLYGATVFQDTQYF. The full variable domain, completed using reference TRBV11-3 and TRBJ2-3, is EAGVVQSPRYKIIEKKQPVAFWCNPISGHNTLYWYLQNLGQGPELLIRYENEEAVDDSQLPKDRFSAERLKGVDSTLKIQPAELGDSAVYLCASSLYGATVFQDTQYFGPGTRLTVL.

By share of the sample, this clone is hyperexpanded. The chain carries TRBV14 and TRBJ1-6, with 7 bases aligning to TRBD1. V was clipped by 4 bases and J by 14 bases; unmatched bases: 11. This CDR3 has 14 residues. Germline CDR1 and CDR2: SGHDN and FVKESK. CDR3 sequence: CASSLTGLGITLHF. In DNA form, the CDR3 reads TGTGCCAGCAGCCTGACAGGGTTAGGAATCACCCTCCACTTT.

This clone counts as medium-sized (0.01 to 0.1%). The chain joins TRBV11-3 to TRBJ1-3; D gene ambiguous. The CDR3 consists of 14 residues. Trimming cost V 6 bases and J 0 bases, with 9 bases left between them. Germline V lookup: CDR1 SGHNT, CDR2 YENEEA. The CDR3 loop reads CASRVGYSGNTIYF. CDR3 sequence (DNA): TGTGCCAGCAGAGTAGGTTACTCTGGAAACACCATATATTTT. The whole variable domain, filled in from reference TRBV11-3 and TRBJ1-3, reads EAGVVQSPRYKIIEKKQPVAFWCNPISGHNTLYWYLQNLGQGPELLIRYENEEAVDDSQLPKDRFSAERLKGVDSTLKIQPAELGDSAVYLCASRVGYSGNTIYFGEGSWLTVV.

This chain links TRBV10-2 with TRBJ2-5; 7 bases fit TRBD2. The CDR3 length is 16 residues. V gave up 4 bases and J gave up 1 base; unmatched junction bases: 9. Looked up from germline, CDR1 is WSHSY and CDR2 is SAAADI. CDR3 DNA sequence: TGCGCCAGCAGTGTTGGGAGGGGATTAGGCCAAGAGACCCAGTACTTC. This translates into CASSVGRGLGQETQYF.

The chain couples TRBV4-1 to TRBJ2-1; D possibly uses TRBD1 or TRBD2 (5 bases each). Germline V gene data show CDR1 as MGHRA and CDR2 as YSYEKL. V lost 1 base and J 5 bases, leaving 12 bases between the germline ends. The CDR3 length is 15 residues. The CDR3 here is CASSQVPGLNNEQFF. Here the CDR3 DNA reads TGCGCCAGCAGCCAAGTCCCGGGGCTTAACAATGAGCAGTTCTTC.

By share, this clone ranks as medium-sized. This chain links TRBV6-8 with TRBJ1-5; maybe TRBD1 (6 bases). Germline V gene data show CDR1 as MNHGY and CDR2 as SAAAGT. CDR3 length: 13 residues. Between the trimmed V and J ends, which lost 5 bases and 6 bases, there was a span of 11 bases. The CDR3 protein is CASSQGMGQPQHF. CDR3 nucleotide sequence: TGTGCCAGCAGTCAGGGGATGGGTCAGCCCCAGCATTTT.

Relative to its sample, this clone is medium-sized. CDR3 in amino acids: CASSFSGTSGANEQFF. In DNA form, the CDR3 reads TGTGCCAGCAGCTTCTCCGGGACTAGCGGGGCTAATGAGCAGTTCTTC. The V gene is TRBV11-3, the J gene TRBJ2-1; 13 bases agree with TRBD2. This CDR3 is built from 16 residues. Germline CDR1 reads SGHNT; CDR2 reads YENEEA. After removal of 3 bases from V and 7 bases from J, the junction contained 6 bases not matched to a gene.

This clone showed up many times. The chain couples TRBV11-3 to TRBJ2-5; 8 bases align to TRBD1. CDR3 size: 16 residues. Germline-derived CDR1 and CDR2 are SGHNT and YENEEA. The trim removed 5 bases at V and 5 bases at J, leaving 13 bases unmatched. The chain's CDR3 is CASSPTGTGGGETQYF. CDR3 nucleotides: TGTGCCAGCAGCCCAACCGGGACAGGCGGTGGGGAGACCCAGTACTTC.

The chain employs TRBV15 and TRBJ2-3; D is unclear. Trimming took off 3 bases at V and 0 bases at J, with 10 bases between the two ends. The CDR3 runs to 15 residues. CDR1 is LNHNV and CDR2 is YYDKDF in the germline V gene (reference sequence). The CDR3 sequence is CATSRDARSTDTQYF. CDR3 DNA sequence: TGTGCCACCAGCAGGGACGCGCGAAGCACAGATACGCAGTATTTT. Full variable domain (missing parts from reference TRBV15 and TRBJ2-3): DAMVIQNPRYQVTQFGKPVTLSCSQTLNHNVMYWYQQKSSQAPKLLFHYYDKDFNNEADTPDNFQSRRPNTSFCFLDIRSPGLGDTAMYLCATSRDARSTDTQYFGPGTRLTVL.

By sample fraction, this clone is medium-sized. This sequence joins TRBV9 and TRBJ1-1, with D possibly TRBD1 on 5 matching bases. The germline V gene has CDR1 SGDLS and CDR2 YYNGEE. Trimming stripped 4 bases from V and 1 base from J, with 8 bases between. The CDR3 runs 13 residues. For the CDR3, the DNA is TGTGCCAGCAGCTCTGGGGGGAACACTGAAGCTTTCTTT. Translated, it gives CASSSGGNTEAFF. The full variable domain, completed using reference TRBV9 and TRBJ1-1, is DSGVTQTPKHLITATGQRVTLRCSPRSGDLSVYWYQQSLDQGLQFLIQYYNGEERAKGNILERFSAQQFPDLHSELNLSSLELGDSALYFCASSSGGNTEAFFGQGTRLTVV.

There are a few counts of this clone. This chain joins TRBV28 and TRBJ1-1, with D unresolved. Germline V gene sequence: CDR1 MDHEN, CDR2 SYDVKM. V was pared by 3 bases and J by 10 bases, with 18 bases between. The CDR3 is made up of 14 amino acids. The DNA for the CDR3 is TGTGCCAGCAGTTTCGGTTCGCCGTTAAAGGGAGCTTTCTTT. Residues: CASSFGSPLKGAFF.

This clone was seen ten or more times. CDR3 in amino acids: CATSPTGPYEQYV. As DNA, the CDR3 is TGTGCCACGTCGCCGACAGGTCCCTACGAGCAGTACGTC. The J gene is TRBJ2-7, the V gene TRBV6-8; D is perhaps TRBD1 (6 bases). This CDR3 contains 13 residues. Trimming shortened V by 10 bases and J by 2 bases, and 15 bases separated the two germline ends. CDR1 and CDR2 from the germline V gene are MNHGY and SAAAGT.

The chain joins TRBV6-8 to TRBJ2-5; weak D call: TRBD1 (7 bases). There are 15 residues in the CDR3. Trimming pared 1 base from V and 2 bases from J, leaving 11 bases between. From germline, CDR1 is MNHGY and CDR2 SAAAGT. CDR3 coding DNA: TGTGCCAGCAGTTACTTTCAGGGGGGTCAAGAGACCCAGTACTTC. The encoded protein is CASSYFQGGQETQYF.

This clone was recorded at least ten times. This chain joins TRBV11-3 and TRBJ2-2, with TRBD2 as a possible D gene (5 bases). This CDR3 is built from 16 residues. Trimming left V 5 bases short and J 0 bases short, with 13 bases between. Per the germline V gene, CDR1 is SGHNT and CDR2 is YENEEA. CDR3 coding DNA: TGTGCCAGCAGCGGGGAGCGGAGAACGAACACCGGGGAGCTGTTTTTT. This codes for CASSGERRTNTGELFF.

In its sample, this clone was seen many times. The chain joins TRBV5-8 to TRBJ2-2; 7 nucleotides match TRBD1. The germline V gene has CDR1 SGHTS and CDR2 YDEGEE. With V trimmed by 4 bases and J by 4 bases, 1 base remained unmatched. The length of the CDR3 is 13 residues. Written as DNA, the CDR3 is TGTGCCAGCAGCCCAGGGGGCACCGGGGAGCTGTTTTTT. This translates into CASSPGGTGELFF.